The source of this TCR beta chain is a study of blood T cell repertoires in COVID-19 (dated by TCRdb to about 2020). Notes on the research overall: Collaborator samples came from the United States, Italy and Spain and covered acute and convalescent phases of COVID-19. The prospective study material was composed of cDNA or gDNA derived from T cells, B-cell-depleted T cells, or PBMCs. Deeply sampled blood TCRbeta repertoires from subjects exposed to, actively infected with, or recovered from COVID-19 were included in the dataset. A freely available public database, intended as a resource for researchers studying the immune response to SARS-CoV-2, is where the repertoires were released. The samples were drawn from the first 160 participants of the ongoing ImmuneRACE study and from some 1,300 subjects provided by 6 global collaborators. The sample metadata nearly always contained a de-identified subject ID, COVID-19 status, age in years and sex. Where HLA class I and class II types were available, the types were taken from metadata supplied by the sample provider, not from assay-based typing.

One collaborating source in Seattle enrolled patients during active infection and followed them longitudinally through the course of disease. The collaborating institutions used their own protocols to collect whole blood in K2EDTA tubes. For TCRbeta analysis, collaborators shipped samples as frozen whole blood, isolated PBMCs, or DNA extracted from either of those sample types. TCRbeta CDR3 regions were amplified from genomic DNA by means of the immunoSEQ Assay, a bias-controlled multiplex PCR. The authors' analysis ran thus. Within the assay, amplification of reference gene primers was used to estimate how many nucleated cells each sample contained. Sequence reads were collapsed and filtered to measure the absolute abundance of every unique TCRbeta CDR3 rearrangement. For each sample, productive Simpson clonality was calculated by taking the square root of Simpson's diversity index across productive rearrangements. As stored in TCRdb, this immuneACCESS dataset retains in-frame rearrangements with V and J assigned. A fraction of the clones does not appear; measured against another copy, unresolved V genes explain less than half of the discrepancy, and the remainder lacks a known reason. Clone size and V and J calls were adopted from that table, with D and trimming inferred from the DNA. The sample data list some 62,000 clones, and around four fifths of these were observed just once. 11% to 15% of the sample belongs to the ten largest clones.

About this clone itself: The clone's antigen remains unknown. There are no base qualities to consult, and no much larger clone falls within one base.

What the study reported, not specific to this receptor: The quantity of clinical and demographic metadata differed by source and by participant and was supplied without curation.

Spanning cysteine to phenylalanine, the CDR3 consists of 14 amino acids. The sequence is cut down to CDR3 DNA, 42 bases in frame from base 1. The TCR originated in a man aged 60 to 75 with COVID-19, enrolled during active disease. This sequence uses TRBV1 and TRBJ2-2; the table's D call, TRBD1, was not checked against the DNA. TRBV1 is listed as a pseudogene. Sequencing was performed on peripheral blood. The CDR3: CTGGRDRGPGELFF. The DNA sequence reads TGCACCGGCGGCCGAGACAGGGGTCCCGGGGAGCTGTTTTTT.